These 25 T cell receptor beta chains came from one sample sequenced in a study of regulatory T cells in long-lasting Graves disease. According to the study, TCR beta libraries were built with iRepertoire HTBI primers and CDR3-region Arm-PCR. Each CDR3 protein is one row after TCRdb ran MiXCR on the multiplex PCR reads. The table records under 700,000 distinct CDR3 sequences, around 16% of them present only once. Time point given: newly diagnosed GD, antithyroid drugs for less than 3 months. Making the TCR library involved RNA that had been extracted from PBMCs. This same sample was also taken into another study, of T cells in Graves' hyperthyroidism and ophthalmopathy.

The material was peripheral blood mononuclear cells (PBMCs), obtained at new diagnosis, from a patient treated with antithyroid drugs. The receptors originated from a middle-aged woman with Graves disease.

This clonotype was found a few times. The chain employs TRBV4-2 and TRBJ2-1; a weak D match, TRBD1 (5 bases). Trimming removed 1 base from V and 3 bases from J, with 13 bases in between. CDR1 and CDR2 from the germline V gene are LGHNA and YNFKEQ. The CDR3 totals 16 residues. The CDR3 DNA sequence: TGTGCCAGCAGCCAAGTGGAGACAGAATTCTACAATGAGCAGTTCTTC. This codes for CASSQVETEFYNEQFF.

This clonotype has more than one count but fewer than ten. This chain connects TRBV7-9 to TRBJ1-1, with D hard to call. Trimming removed 2 bases at V and 3 bases at J, with 13 bases between. Germline-derived CDR1 and CDR2 are SEHNR and FQNEAQ (reference sequence). The length of the CDR3 is 15 residues. The CDR3 loop reads CASSLNLGRYTEAFF. The CDR3 region has the DNA TGTGCCAGCAGCTTAAATCTAGGGCGGTACACTGAAGCTTTCTTT.

In regard to this clonotype: The germline gene is not matched at one end of the junction; a read error may be the cause. The J gene is TRBJ2-1, the V gene TRBV30, with no clear D. This CDR3 contains 14 residues. Per the germline V gene, CDR1 is GTSNPN and CDR2 is SVGIG (reference sequence). The CDR3 sequence: CASLHRSSYNEQLF. In nucleotides, the CDR3 is TGTGCCAGCCTCCACCGAAGCTCCTACAATGAGCAGCTCTTC.

This clonotype was counted ten times or more. The rearrangement uses TRBV2 and TRBJ2-3; 13 bases fit TRBD2. Trimming cost V 6 bases and J 1 base; bases outside gene matches: 7. The germline V gene encodes CDR1 SNHLY and CDR2 FYNNEI. The CDR3 is 17 residues long. The CDR3 nucleotides read TGTGCCAGCAGCACTAGCGGGGGGGCCGATGGCACAGATACGCAGTATTTT. Amino acids: CASSTSGGADGTDTQYF.

This clonotype has a count of ten or more. The chain employs TRBV7-3 and TRBJ1-1, with D maybe TRBD1 (6 bases). V lost 4 bases, J lost 6 bases, and 12 bases lay in between. CDR1 and CDR2 (germline): SGHTA, FQGTGA. The CDR3 is made up of 13 amino acids. The CDR3 loop is CASSSGQYAEAFF. CDR3 nucleotide sequence: TGTGCCAGCAGCTCCGGACAGTATGCTGAAGCTTTCTTT.

As to this clonotype: Just one base apart from a much larger clone, this may be a read error. J is TRBJ2-7 and V is TRBV3-1; D is unclear. The CDR3 is 12 amino acids. Germline V CDR1 and CDR2: LGHDT, YNNKEL (reference sequence). V shed 1 base and J shed 6 bases, with 7 bases lying between them. The CDR3 nucleotides read TGTGCCAGCAGCCAAGTAAGGTGCGAGCAGTACTTC. This codes for CASSQVRCEQYF.

This chain connects TRBV28 to TRBJ2-2, with 10 bases aligning to TRBD2. The CDR3 extends over 18 amino acids. Per germline, CDR1 MDHEN and CDR2 SYDVKM. Losses at the gene ends were 5 bases for V and 7 bases for J; bases not matched to a gene: 16. The CDR3 sequence: CASSPHTSGGASGGELFF. The CDR3 DNA follows: TGTGCCAGCAGTCCACATACCAGCGGGGGGGCCTCTGGCGGGGAGCTGTTTTTT.

This clonotype has a count of ten or more. This chain connects TRBV2 to TRBJ1-6; 9 nucleotides align to TRBD1. This CDR3 comprises 16 residues. V shed 7 bases and J 5 bases; nucleotides not matched to a gene: 9. CDR1 SNHLY and CDR2 FYNNEI come from the germline V gene. The DNA for the CDR3 is TGTGCCAGCAACCGGGGGAGACAGGGGGATAATTCACCCCTCCACTTT. It translates to CASNRGRQGDNSPLHF.

This clonotype has ten or more counts. V gene TRBV12-3 or TRBV12-4 combines with J gene TRBJ2-5, with 11 bases matching TRBD1. V gave up 4 bases and J gave up 5 bases; unmatched junction bases: 6. CDR3 length equals 15 residues. CDR3 in DNA: TGTGCCAGCAGTTACTGGACAGGGGGCTCCGAGACCCAGTACTTC. The encoded protein is CASSYWTGGSETQYF.

This clonotype was counted a few times. A read error may be the cause here, since a much bigger clone is one base away. The chain recombines TRBV12-3 or TRBV12-4 with TRBJ2-3, with TRBD2 matching over 8 bases. This CDR3 has 14 residues. With V trimmed by 5 bases and J by 7 bases, 8 bases remained unmatched. CDR3 sequence reads: CASSLRGAGNTQYF. The CDR3, as DNA: TGTGCCAGCAGTCTGCGGGGGGCGGGAAATACGCAGTATTTT.

This clonotype was counted a few times. V and J are TRBV12-3 or TRBV12-4 and TRBJ2-1; 8 nucleotides agree with TRBD2. CDR3 length equals 16 residues. V shed 6 bases and J 2 bases; nucleotides not matched to a gene: 9. Here the CDR3 reads CASSPKRGFTYNEQFF. In nucleotides, the CDR3 is TGTGCCAGCAGCCCCAAGCGGGGGTTCACCTACAATGAGCAGTTCTTC.

This clonotype has more than one count but fewer than ten. The chain couples TRBV20-1 to TRBJ2-4; 13 bases fit TRBD2. The J call may be incorrect, as the DNA end agrees better with TRBJ2-5. In germline, CDR1 is DFQATT, CDR2 SNEGSKA (reference sequence). This CDR3 is built from 17 residues. CDR3 sequence (DNA): TGCAGTGCTAGAGACCGACTAGCGGGGGGCACGCGCGAGACCCAGTACTTC. Amino acid sequence: CSARDRLAGGTRETQYF.

The table lists this clonotype with many counts. This chain uses TRBV11-1 with TRBJ1-6; 9 nucleotides align to TRBD1. Unmatched junction bases numbered 2, after V lost 4 bases and J lost 7 bases. The CDR3 loop spans 14 amino acids. The germline gives CDR1 SGHAT, CDR2 FQDESV (reference sequence). CDR3 coding DNA: TGTGCCAGCAGCTCTGGACAGGGGAATTCACCCCTCCACTTT. This codes for CASSSGQGNSPLHF.

This clonotype was picked up many times. The J gene is TRBJ2-5, the V gene TRBV7-8; D gene uncertain. The germline V gene has CDR1 SGHVS and CDR2 FQNEAQ. With 2 bases removed from V and 12 bases from J, the gap between germline ends came to 22 bases. This CDR3 spans 15 amino acids. In nucleotides, the CDR3 is TGTGCCAGCAGCTTAACCGACATGGTCCTTAGAAGGGAGTACTTC. Protein product: CASSLTDMVLRREYF. The full variable domain, rest sourced from reference TRBV7-8 and TRBJ2-5, is GAGVSQSPRYKVAKRGQDVALRCDPISGHVSLFWYQQALGQGPEFLTYFQNEAQLDKSGLPSDRFFAERPEGSVSTLKIQRTQQEDSAVYLCASSLTDMVLRREYFGPGTRLLVL.

The CDR3 reads CASSVATGTREETQYF. Here the CDR3 DNA reads TGTGCCAGCAGCGTAGCTACCGGCACTAGGGAAGAGACCCAGTACTTC. The genes are TRBV9 and TRBJ2-5; weak D call: TRBD2 (5 bases). Germline CDR1 and CDR2: SGDLS and YYNGEE. V lost 0 bases to trimming and J lost 3 bases, with 15 bases between them. The CDR3 runs to 16 residues.

Ten or more counts support this clonotype. The CDR3 DNA reads TGTGCCAGCAGTCTTAGGGTCCACGAGCAGTACTTC. Amino acid sequence: CASSLRVHEQYF. The chain uses TRBV3-1 and TRBJ2-7; no definite D call. CDR1 is LGHDT, CDR2 YNNKEL, per germline (reference sequence). The CDR3 has 12 amino acids. Deletions cut 6 bases from V and 5 bases from J, with 11 bases between.

The chain recombines TRBV3-1 with TRBJ2-3; 11 bases are a match to TRBD2. The germline V gene has CDR1 LGHDT and CDR2 YNNKEL (reference sequence). The ends lost 4 bases at V and 1 base at J; junction bases unmatched: 13. The CDR3 runs 19 residues. In DNA, the CDR3 is TGTGCCAGCAGCCCCCGATGGGCCTCGACTAGCGGGGGCACAGATACGCAGTATTTT. Its translation is CASSPRWASTSGGTDTQYF.

The rearrangement uses TRBV5-1 and TRBJ1-1; D ambiguous. The CDR3 has 14 amino acids. Germline CDR1 is SGHRS and CDR2 is YFSETQ. The ends were cut back, 1 base at V and 0 bases at J, with 7 bases in the middle. CDR3 DNA sequence: TGCGCCAGCAGCTTGCGGATCATGAACACTGAAGCTTTCTTT. Translation gives CASSLRIMNTEAFF.

The rearrangement uses TRBV9 and TRBJ1-4; D may be TRBD1 (5 bases). V was trimmed by 3 bases and J by 4 bases, leaving 10 bases between them. The length of the CDR3 is 14 residues. Germline CDR1 and CDR2: SGDLS and YYNGEE. The CDR3: CASSEGFLNEKLFF. The DNA for the CDR3 is TGTGCCAGCAGCGAGGGGTTCCTTAATGAAAAACTGTTTTTT.

There are many counts of this clonotype. The J gene is TRBJ1-2, the V gene TRBV5-1; the D is unclear. Germline V gives CDR1 SGHRS, CDR2 YFSETQ. The CDR3 covers 12 residues. With 0 bases removed from V and 6 bases from J, the gap between germline ends came to 6 bases. CDR3 coding DNA: TGCGCCAGCAGCTTGGAATCTCATGGCTACACCTTC. As protein: CASSLESHGYTF.

The chain carries TRBV28 and TRBJ2-3, with D maybe TRBD2 (6 bases). This CDR3 spans 15 amino acids. From germline, CDR1 is MDHEN and CDR2 SYDVKM. The ends were cut back, 5 bases at V and 2 bases at J, with 14 bases in the middle. CDR3 region: CASSPLGGPTDTQYF. The CDR3 bases are TGTGCCAGCAGTCCCCTGGGGGGACCCACAGATACGCAGTATTTT.

This clonotype was counted ten times or more. This CDR3 reads CASSDRDTQYF. The CDR3 region has the DNA TGTGCCAGCAGTGACCGAGATACGCAGTATTTT. V gene TRBV12-3 or TRBV12-4 combines with J gene TRBJ2-3; D call uncertain. This CDR3 is built from 11 residues. V lost 5 bases and J lost 5, with 5 bases in between.

This clonotype has ten or more counts. This chain links TRBV5-1 with TRBJ2-3; 9 nucleotides align to TRBD1. Per the germline V gene, CDR1 is SGHRS and CDR2 is YFSETQ. J lost 2 bases, V lost 4 bases, and 8 bases had no gene match. The CDR3 consists of 16 residues. CDR3 sequence: CASSTGQGTNTDTQYF. CDR3 DNA sequence: TGCGCCAGCAGCACAGGACAGGGGACCAACACAGATACGCAGTATTTT.

Ten or more counts support this clonotype. The V gene is TRBV4-1, the J gene TRBJ1-6, with D unclear. CDR1 is MGHRA and CDR2 is YSYEKL in the germline V gene. V was shortened by 3 bases and J by 10 bases, with 7 bases between the two germline ends. The CDR3 totals 12 residues. The CDR3 reads CASSHTQSPLHF. For the CDR3, the DNA is TGCGCCAGCAGCCATACCCAATCACCCCTCCACTTT.

The chain carries TRBV24-1 and TRBJ1-2; tentative D call: TRBD1 (5 bases). The CDR3 has 13 residues. Trimming removed 7 bases from V and 2 bases from J, with 10 bases in between. Looked up from germline, CDR1 is KGHDR and CDR2 is SFDVKD. This chain's CDR3 is CATSPGRNYGYTF. CDR3 DNA: TGTGCCACCAGCCCAGGGCGAAACTATGGCTACACCTTC.